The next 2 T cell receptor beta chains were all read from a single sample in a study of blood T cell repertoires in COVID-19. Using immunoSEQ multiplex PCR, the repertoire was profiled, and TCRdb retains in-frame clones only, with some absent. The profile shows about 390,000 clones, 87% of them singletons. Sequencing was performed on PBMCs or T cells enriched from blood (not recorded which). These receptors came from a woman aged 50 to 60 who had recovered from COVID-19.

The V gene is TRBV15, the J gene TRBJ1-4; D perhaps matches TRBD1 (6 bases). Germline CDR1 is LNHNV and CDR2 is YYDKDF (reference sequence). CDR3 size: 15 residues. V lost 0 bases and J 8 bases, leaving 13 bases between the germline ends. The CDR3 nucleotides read TGTGCCACCAGCAGAGATAAGGGGGTAGGAGAAAAACTGTTTTTT. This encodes CATSRDKGVGEKLFF.

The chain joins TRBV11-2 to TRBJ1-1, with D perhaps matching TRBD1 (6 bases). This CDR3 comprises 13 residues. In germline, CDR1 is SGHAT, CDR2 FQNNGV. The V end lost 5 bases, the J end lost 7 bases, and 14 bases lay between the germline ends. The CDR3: CASSVTGHYEAFF. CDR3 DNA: TGTGCCAGCAGCGTCACGGGACACTATGAAGCTTTCTTT.